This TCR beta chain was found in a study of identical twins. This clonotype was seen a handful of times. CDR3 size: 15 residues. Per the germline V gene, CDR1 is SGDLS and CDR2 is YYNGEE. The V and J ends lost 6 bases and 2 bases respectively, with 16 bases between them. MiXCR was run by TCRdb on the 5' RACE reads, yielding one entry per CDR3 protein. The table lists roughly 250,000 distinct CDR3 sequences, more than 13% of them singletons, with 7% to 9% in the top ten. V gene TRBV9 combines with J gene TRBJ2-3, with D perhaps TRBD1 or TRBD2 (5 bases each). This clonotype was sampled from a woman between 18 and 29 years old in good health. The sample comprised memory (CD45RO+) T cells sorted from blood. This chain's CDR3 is CASKSGAHDTDTQYF. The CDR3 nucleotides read TGTGCCAGCAAGTCCGGGGCCCATGACACAGATACGCAGTATTTT.